The next 28 T cell receptor beta chains were all read from a single sample in a study of blood T cell repertoires in COVID-19. Profiling relied on immunoSEQ multiplex PCR, and the TCRdb table lists in-frame clones only, not all of them. The sample holds about 200,000 clones, approximately 81% seen once. Sample: peripheral blood. The receptors were gathered from an elderly woman with acute or convalescent COVID-19.

The chain couples TRBV7-3 to TRBJ1-6; D uncertain. Germline values: CDR1 SGHTA, CDR2 FQGTGA. This CDR3 has 14 amino acids. Deletions cut 1 base from V and 3 bases from J, with 4 bases between. This CDR3 reads CASSLNLYNSPLHF. DNA for the CDR3: TGTGCCAGCAGCTTAAATCTCTATAATTCACCCCTCCACTTT. Filled out from reference TRBV7-3 and TRBJ1-6, the complete variable domain reads GAGVSQTPSNKVTEKGKYVELRCDPISGHTALYWYRQSLGQGPEFLIYFQGTGAADDSGLPNDRFFAVRPEGSVSTLKIQRTERGDSAVYLCASSLNLYNSPLHFGNGTRLTVT.

This clone was recorded a few times. The rearrangement uses TRBV4-3 and TRBJ2-7, with 8 nucleotides matching TRBD2. This CDR3 has 16 amino acids. V shed 4 bases and J 3 bases; nucleotides not matched to a gene: 11. The germline gives CDR1 LGHNA, CDR2 YSLEER. The CDR3, as DNA: TGCGCCAGCAGCCGAAAGACCGGGACTAGATTCTACGAGCAGTACTTC. Translation gives CASSRKTGTRFYEQYF.

The J gene is TRBJ2-2, the V gene TRBV27; 9 bases are shared with TRBD2. Trimming removed 6 bases from V and 4 bases from J; junction bases left unmatched: 6. CDR3 length equals 15 residues. CDR1 MNHEY and CDR2 SMNVEV come from the germline V gene (reference sequence). CDR3 protein: CASRARREGTGELFF. The DNA for the CDR3 is TGTGCCAGCAGAGCGCGGCGGGAGGGCACCGGGGAGCTGTTTTTT.

The V and J genes are TRBV5-1 and TRBJ1-5; 7 bases agree with TRBD1. Germline lookup yields CDR1 SGHRS and CDR2 YFSETQ. CDR3 length equals 13 residues. J lost 8 bases, V lost 0 bases, and 2 bases had no gene match. As DNA, the CDR3 is TGCGCCAGCAGCTTGGTCCAGGGGGAGCCCCAGCATTTT. It encodes CASSLVQGEPQHF.

The J gene is TRBJ1-3, the V gene TRBV12-3 or TRBV12-4; no definite D call. The CDR3 consists of 12 residues. Trimming removed 1 base from V and 4 bases from J, with 2 bases in between. The CDR3 reads CASSLVGNTIYF. CDR3 in DNA: TGTGCCAGCAGTTTAGTAGGAAACACCATATATTTT.

The V gene is TRBV21-1, the J gene TRBJ2-7; the tabulated D call, TRBD2, remains unverified against the DNA. TRBV21-1 is reported as a pseudogene. This CDR3 is built from 16 residues. The CDR3 nucleotides read TGTGCCAGCAGCAAAAAATGCAGCGGGAGGGCCGTCGAGCAGTACTTC. Protein product: CASSKKCSGRAVEQYF.

The chain is built from TRBV5-4 and TRBJ1-1, with D perhaps TRBD1 (5 bases). From germline, CDR1 is SGHNT and CDR2 YYREEE (reference sequence). Between the trimmed V and J ends, which lost 4 bases and 0 bases, there was a span of 13 bases. The CDR3 runs 15 residues. CDR3 sequence: CASSDSATVNTEAFF. The DNA of the CDR3 is TGTGCCAGCAGCGATTCCGCGACAGTGAACACTGAAGCTTTCTTT.

This chain links TRBV11-2 with TRBJ1-3; D is uncertain. With 4 bases removed from V and 0 bases from J, the gap between germline ends came to 7 bases. Germline values: CDR1 SGHAT, CDR2 FQNNGV. This CDR3 is built from 14 residues. Here the CDR3 reads CASSSTGSGNTIYF. In DNA, the CDR3 is TGTGCCAGCAGCTCGACGGGCTCTGGAAACACCATATATTTT.

This clone showed up just once. The chain links TRBV24-1 to TRBJ2-1, with 7 bases aligning to TRBD1. The junction had 12 bases not matched to a gene; V was cut back by 5 bases and J by 3 bases. Germline V lookup: CDR1 KGHDR, CDR2 SFDVKD. The CDR3 is 17 residues long. CDR3 in DNA: TGTGCCACCAGTGGGGCTCCCGGGACAGAGATCTACAATGAGCAGTTCTTC. This encodes CATSGAPGTEIYNEQFF.

The chain carries TRBV19 and TRBJ2-5; 7 bases fit TRBD1. The J segment lost 5 bases and the V segment lost 8 bases, leaving 8 bases of the junction unmatched. The CDR3 sequence is 13 residues long. Germline lookup yields CDR1 LNHDA and CDR2 SQIVND (reference sequence). CDR3 region: CASGDRKRETQYF. The CDR3 DNA is TGTGCCAGTGGGGACAGAAAACGGGAGACCCAGTACTTC.

This clone was seen a single time. This chain connects TRBV6-2 or TRBV6-3 to TRBJ2-5; no firm D call. The CDR3 spans 12 residues. With 0 bases removed from V and 7 bases from J, the gap between germline ends came to 6 bases. The germline CDR1 and CDR2 sequences are MNHEY and SVGEGT. CDR3 in amino acids: CASSYSPGTQYF. CDR3 bases: TGTGCCAGCAGTTACTCGCCAGGGACCCAGTACTTC.

The chain links TRBV10-1 to TRBJ1-6; 10 nucleotides align to TRBD1. The trim removed 10 bases at V and 5 bases at J, leaving 5 bases unmatched. This CDR3 spans 14 amino acids. Germline V gene lookup returns CDR1 WNHNN and CDR2 SYGVQD (reference sequence). The CDR3 DNA is TGCGCCAACCCGGGACAGGGGAATAATTCACCCCTCCACTTT. This sequence encodes CANPGQGNNSPLHF.

The V call is TRBV6-6, the J call TRBJ1-2; no reliable D call. Per the germline V gene, CDR1 is MNHNY and CDR2 is SVGAGI (reference sequence). There are 15 residues in the CDR3. V lost 5 bases and J 1 base, leaving 14 bases between the germline ends. CDR3 amino acids: CASSNNQAGNYGYTF. The CDR3 bases are TGTGCCAGCAGTAACAACCAGGCGGGTAACTATGGCTACACCTTC.

CDR3 amino acids: CASSFVDRGREQFF. CDR3 DNA sequence: TGTGCCAGCAGCTTCGTAGACAGGGGGCGTGAGCAGTTCTTC. The chain carries TRBV7-2 and TRBJ2-1; TRBD1 agrees at 10 bases. CDR1 SGHTA and CDR2 FQGNSA come from the germline V gene. V was clipped by 3 bases and J by 9 bases; unmatched bases: 5. CDR3 length equals 14 residues.

This chain links TRBV9 with TRBJ2-1; maybe TRBD2 (5 bases). V was clipped by 2 bases and J by 4 bases, with 16 bases between them. Germline V lookup: CDR1 SGDLS, CDR2 YYNGEE. The CDR3 is 16 residues long. The CDR3 DNA is TGTGCCAGCAGCGTGGGAGCGGAACGCTTTTACAATGAGCAGTTCTTC. Translating gives CASSVGAERFYNEQFF.

V gene TRBV5-1 combines with J gene TRBJ1-2, with D perhaps TRBD1 (6 bases). From germline, CDR1 is SGHRS and CDR2 YFSETQ. The CDR3 runs to 13 residues. Trimming removed 4 bases at V and 3 bases at J, with 10 bases between. In nucleotides, the CDR3 is TGCGCCAGCAGCCCCGAGGGGGACTATGGCTACACCTTC. This sequence encodes CASSPEGDYGYTF.

For this clone: Within the sample, other DNA sequences also encode this same CDR3. The V call is TRBV5-1, the J call TRBJ2-1; tentative D call: TRBD1 (5 bases). This CDR3 has 13 residues. Germline V gives CDR1 SGHRS, CDR2 YFSETQ. V was pared by 0 bases and J by 7 bases, with 8 bases between. The CDR3: CASSLDPGNEQFF. CDR3 in DNA: TGCGCCAGCAGCTTGGACCCAGGGAATGAGCAGTTCTTC. The entire variable domain, with the rest obtained from reference TRBV5-1 and TRBJ2-1, is as follows: KAGVTQTPRYLIKTRGQQVTLSCSPISGHRSVSWYQQTPGQGLQFLFEYFSETQRNKGNFPGRFSGRQFSNSRSEMNVSTLELGDSALYLCASSLDPGNEQFFGPGTRLTVL.

J is TRBJ1-1 and V is TRBV6-1; D uncertain. The CDR3 totals 13 residues. V was pared by 3 bases and J by 5 bases, with 10 bases between. CDR1 and CDR2 (germline): MNHNS, SASEGT. The CDR3 spells CASSDQLATEAFF. Here the CDR3 DNA reads TGTGCCAGCAGTGACCAATTGGCAACTGAAGCTTTCTTT.

In this sample, this clone turned up once. The V call is TRBV6-5, the J call TRBJ1-1; 10 bases agree with TRBD1. This CDR3 comprises 14 residues. The J segment lost 10 bases and the V segment lost 7 bases, leaving 12 bases of the junction unmatched. CDR1 is MNHEY, CDR2 SVGAGI, per germline. As DNA, the CDR3 is TGTGCCAGCACCCCCCCCGGGACAGGGGATGTAGCTTTCTTT. Translation: CASTPPGTGDVAFF.

The CDR3 DNA reads as TGTGCCAGCAGCCCCGAAGAGGGTCAGCCCCAGCATTTT. Amino acids: CASSPEEGQPQHF. The V and J genes are TRBV6-4 and TRBJ1-5, with unresolved D. Germline V lookup: CDR1 MRHNA, CDR2 SNTAGT. The CDR3 is 13 residues long. Between the trimmed V and J ends, which lost 6 bases and 6 bases, there was a span of 12 bases.

The chain couples TRBV10-3 to TRBJ1-6, with 7 bases lining up with TRBD1. J gave up 7 bases and V 5 bases, and 8 bases lay outside the gene matches. Germline V gene data show CDR1 as ENHRY and CDR2 as SYGVKD. The CDR3 runs 15 residues. The CDR3 coding sequence is TGTGCCATCAGTCCACGACAGGGCTACAATTCACCCCTCCACTTT. Translated: CAISPRQGYNSPLHF.

This clone was counted a few times. V and J are TRBV7-8 and TRBJ1-1; D is ambiguous. Trimming shortened V by 6 bases and J by 1 base, and 9 bases separated the two germline ends. CDR3 length equals 13 residues. The germline gives CDR1 SGHVS, CDR2 FQNEAQ. The CDR3 sequence is CASRSTENTEAFF. CDR3 coding DNA: TGTGCCAGCAGGTCTACAGAGAACACTGAAGCTTTCTTT.

The CDR3 protein is CASSLTTGAYGYTF. The CDR3 region has the DNA TGTGCCAGCAGCTTAACTACAGGGGCCTATGGCTACACCTTC. The chain recombines TRBV7-9 with TRBJ1-2, with 7 bases lining up with TRBD1. CDR3 length equals 14 residues. Germline CDR1 is SEHNR and CDR2 is FQNEAQ (reference sequence). With V trimmed by 2 bases and J by 4 bases, 4 bases remained unmatched. Combining the CDR3 with reference TRBV7-9 and TRBJ1-2 gives the whole variable domain DTGVSQNPRHKITKRGQNVTFRCDPISEHNRLYWYRQTLGQGPEFLTYFQNEAQLEKSRLLSDRFSAERPKGSFSTLEIQRTEQGDSAMYLCASSLTTGAYGYTFGSGTRLTVV.

This clone was detected once. The V call is TRBV9, the J call TRBJ2-5; 10 bases fit TRBD2. Germline lookup yields CDR1 SGDLS and CDR2 YYNGEE. V lost 4 bases, J lost 2 bases, and 14 bases stayed unmatched. The CDR3 loop spans 18 amino acids. This CDR3 is CASSPSGRVPAQQETQYF. DNA of the CDR3: TGTGCCAGCAGCCCTAGCGGGAGAGTCCCAGCCCAGCAAGAGACCCAGTACTTC.

CDR3 sequence reads: CASSSVRDRLYEQYF. DNA for the CDR3: TGTGCCAGCAGCTCTGTTCGGGACAGGCTTTACGAGCAGTACTTC. This rearrangement joins TRBV7-2 to TRBJ2-7; 8 bases agree with TRBD1. The CDR3 is 15 residues long. Germline lookup yields CDR1 SGHTA and CDR2 FQGNSA. V shed 4 bases and J 4 bases; nucleotides not matched to a gene: 9. The variable domain in full, with the rest retrieved from reference TRBV7-2 and TRBJ2-7, is GAGVSQSPSNKVTEKGKDVELRCDPISGHTALYWYRQSLGQGLEFLIYFQGNSAPDKSGLPSDRFSAERTGGSVSTLTIQRTQQEDSAVYLCASSSVRDRLYEQYFGPGTRLTVT.

Comments on this clone: Other DNA variants within this sample encode the same CDR3. This rearrangement joins TRBV18 to TRBJ2-7; 7 bases match TRBD1. The germline CDR1 and CDR2 sequences are KGHSH and LQKENI. The CDR3 has 13 amino acids. Trimming removed 3 bases from V and 5 bases from J; junction bases left unmatched: 4. Here the CDR3 DNA reads TGTGCCAGCTCACCTGGGCAGGGGGACGAGCAGTACTTC. As protein: CASSPGQGDEQYF.

This sequence joins TRBV7-2 and TRBJ2-5, with 8 bases fitting TRBD1. CDR3 length: 15 residues. CDR1 is SGHTA and CDR2 is FQGNSA in the germline V gene. V dropped 2 bases and J dropped 6; count of bases not matched to a gene: 8. CDR3 nucleotide sequence: TGTGCCAGCAGCTTACAGGGGGCGCAGGGACAGACCCAGTACTTC. It yields the protein CASSLQGAQGQTQYF.

This chain links TRBV9 with TRBJ1-4; a possible D gene is TRBD1 (5 bases). CDR1 SGDLS and CDR2 YYNGEE come from the germline V gene. Trimming took 0 bases from V and 8 from J, leaving 14 bases between them. CDR3 length: 15 amino acids. The CDR3 reads CASSVAGGFGEKLFF. Written as DNA, the CDR3 is TGTGCCAGCAGCGTAGCTGGGGGGTTTGGAGAAAAACTGTTTTTT.